This T cell receptor beta chain was captured by sequencing in a study of T cell changes during pregnancy in multiple sclerosis (dated by TCRdb to between 2017 and 2020). For context, the study as a whole: Changes in the T cell repertoire over the course of pregnancy were examined in this study in women with multiple sclerosis.

Comments on this clone: No antigen is known for it. No quality values exist for individual bases; no much larger clone is one base distant.

From its cysteine to its phenylalanine, the CDR3 spans 15 amino acids. The read is trimmed to its CDR3 DNA, 45 bases read in frame from base 1. Reading the germline V gene (reference sequence) gives CDR1 GTSNPN and CDR2 SVGIG. Trimming leaves V shorter by 1 base and J shorter by 5 bases, with the junction holding 7 bases beyond the gene matches. Libraries were made using the immunoSEQ multiplex PCR assay. In its TCRdb copy, this immuneACCESS table keeps in-frame sequences only and misses some clones. Where compared with another copy, unresolved V genes explain less than half of these, and the others have no known cause. Recorded for this sample are about 33,000 clones; around nine tenths of them occurred a single time. 0.44% of the sample is held by the ten biggest clonotypes.

The TCR was taken from a female donor in good health, enrolled as a control in a pregnancy study. This sequence uses TRBV30 and TRBJ2-3; 9 bases in the middle match TRBD1. Sequenced material: CD4+ T cells from peripheral blood mononuclear cells, taken in the second trimester of pregnancy. The CDR3 in this case is CAWSAGTGRGDTQYF. The bases are TGTGCCTGGAGTGCAGGGACAGGGAGGGGAGATACGCAGTATTTT.